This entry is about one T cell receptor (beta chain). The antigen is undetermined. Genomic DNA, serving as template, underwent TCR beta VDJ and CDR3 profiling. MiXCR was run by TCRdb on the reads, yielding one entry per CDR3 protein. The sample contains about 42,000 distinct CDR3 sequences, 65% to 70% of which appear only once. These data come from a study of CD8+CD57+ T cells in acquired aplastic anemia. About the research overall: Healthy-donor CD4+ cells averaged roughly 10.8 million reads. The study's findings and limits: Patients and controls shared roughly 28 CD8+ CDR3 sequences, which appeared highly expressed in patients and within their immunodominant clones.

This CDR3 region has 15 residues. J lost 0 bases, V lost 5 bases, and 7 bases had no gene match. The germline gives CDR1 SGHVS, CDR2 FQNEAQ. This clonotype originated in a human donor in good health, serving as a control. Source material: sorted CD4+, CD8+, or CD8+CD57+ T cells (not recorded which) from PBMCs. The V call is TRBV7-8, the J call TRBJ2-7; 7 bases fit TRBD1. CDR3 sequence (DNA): TGTGCCAGCAGCGCGACGACAGGGCCCTCCTACGAGCAGTACTTC. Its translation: CASSATTGPSYEQYF.